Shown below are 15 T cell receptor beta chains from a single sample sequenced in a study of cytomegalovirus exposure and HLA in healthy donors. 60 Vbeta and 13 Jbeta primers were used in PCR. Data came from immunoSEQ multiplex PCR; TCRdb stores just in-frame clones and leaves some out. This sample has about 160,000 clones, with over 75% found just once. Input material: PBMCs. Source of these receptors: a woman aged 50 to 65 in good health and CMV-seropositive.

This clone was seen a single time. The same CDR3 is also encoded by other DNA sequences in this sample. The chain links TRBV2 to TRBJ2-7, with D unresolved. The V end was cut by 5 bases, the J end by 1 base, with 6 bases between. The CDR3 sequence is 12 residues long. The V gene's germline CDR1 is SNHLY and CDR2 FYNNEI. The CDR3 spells CASSSPSYEQYF. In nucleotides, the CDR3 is TGTGCCAGCAGTTCCCCATCCTACGAGCAGTACTTC.

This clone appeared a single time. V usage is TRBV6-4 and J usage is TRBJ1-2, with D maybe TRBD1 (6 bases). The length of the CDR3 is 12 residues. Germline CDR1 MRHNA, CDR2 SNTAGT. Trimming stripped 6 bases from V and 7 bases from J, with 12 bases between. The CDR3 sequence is CASSEQGSGYTF. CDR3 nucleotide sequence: TGTGCCAGCAGCGAACAGGGATCTGGCTACACCTTC.

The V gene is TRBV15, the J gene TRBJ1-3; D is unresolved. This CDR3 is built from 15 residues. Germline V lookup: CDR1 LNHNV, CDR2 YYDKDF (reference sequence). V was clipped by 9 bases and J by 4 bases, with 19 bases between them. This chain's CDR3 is CATISTLSVGNTIYF. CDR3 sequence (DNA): TGTGCCACAATCAGCACGCTTAGCGTGGGAAACACCATATATTTT.

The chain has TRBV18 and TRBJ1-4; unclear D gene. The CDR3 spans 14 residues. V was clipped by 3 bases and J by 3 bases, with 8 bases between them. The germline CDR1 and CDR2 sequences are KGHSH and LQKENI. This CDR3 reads CASSPRLANEKLFF. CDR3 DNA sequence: TGTGCCAGCTCACCTAGACTAGCTAATGAAAAACTGTTTTTT.

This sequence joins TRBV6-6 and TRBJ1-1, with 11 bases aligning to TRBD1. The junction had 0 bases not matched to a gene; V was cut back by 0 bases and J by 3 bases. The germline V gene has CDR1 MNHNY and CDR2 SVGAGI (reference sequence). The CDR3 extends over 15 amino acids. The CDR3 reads CASSYSGQGDTEAFF. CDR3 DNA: TGTGCCAGCAGTTACTCGGGACAGGGGGACACTGAAGCTTTCTTT.

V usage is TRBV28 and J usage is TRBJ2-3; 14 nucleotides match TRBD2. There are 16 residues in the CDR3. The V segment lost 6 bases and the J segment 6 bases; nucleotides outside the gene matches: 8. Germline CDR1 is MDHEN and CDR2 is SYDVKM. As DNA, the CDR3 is TGTGCCAGCAGCCCGACCGGGACTAGCGGGGGCGATACGCAGTATTTT. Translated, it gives CASSPTGTSGGDTQYF.

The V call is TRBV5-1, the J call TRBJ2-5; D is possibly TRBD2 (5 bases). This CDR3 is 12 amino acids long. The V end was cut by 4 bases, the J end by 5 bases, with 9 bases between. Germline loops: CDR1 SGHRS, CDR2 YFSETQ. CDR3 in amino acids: CASSRDRETQYF. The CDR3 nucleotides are TGCGCCAGCAGCCGGGATCGGGAGACCCAGTACTTC.

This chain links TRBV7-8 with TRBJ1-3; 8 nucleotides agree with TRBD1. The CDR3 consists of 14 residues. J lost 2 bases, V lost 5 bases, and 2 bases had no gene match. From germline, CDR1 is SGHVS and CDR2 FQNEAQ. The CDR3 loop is CASSPDRAGNTIYF. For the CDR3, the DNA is TGTGCCAGCAGCCCGGACAGGGCTGGAAACACCATATATTTT.

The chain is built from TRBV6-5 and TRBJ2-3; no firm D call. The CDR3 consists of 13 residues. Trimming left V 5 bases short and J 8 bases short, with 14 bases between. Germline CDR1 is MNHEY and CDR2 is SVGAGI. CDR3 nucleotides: TGTGCCAGCAGTGATGTCGCTAGAGCTACGCAGTATTTT. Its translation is CASSDVARATQYF.

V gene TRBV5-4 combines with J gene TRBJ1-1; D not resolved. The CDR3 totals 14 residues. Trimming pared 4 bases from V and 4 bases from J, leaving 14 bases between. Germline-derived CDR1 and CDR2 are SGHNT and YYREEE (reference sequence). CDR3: CASSNMAAGTEAFF. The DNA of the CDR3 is TGTGCCAGCAGCAATATGGCGGCTGGCACTGAAGCTTTCTTT.

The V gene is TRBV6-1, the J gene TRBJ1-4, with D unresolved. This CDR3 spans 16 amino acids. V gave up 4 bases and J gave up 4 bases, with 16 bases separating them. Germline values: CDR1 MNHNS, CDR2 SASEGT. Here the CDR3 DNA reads TGTGCCAGCAGTGTGCAGACTGGTAATATTAATGAAAAACTGTTTTTT. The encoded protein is CASSVQTGNINEKLFF.

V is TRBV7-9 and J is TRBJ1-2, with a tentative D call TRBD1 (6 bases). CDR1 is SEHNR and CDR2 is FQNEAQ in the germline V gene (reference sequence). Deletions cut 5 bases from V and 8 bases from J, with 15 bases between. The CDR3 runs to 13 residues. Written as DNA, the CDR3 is TGTGCCAGCAGCCCACCAGGGGCTGGGGGCTACACCTTC. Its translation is CASSPPGAGGYTF.

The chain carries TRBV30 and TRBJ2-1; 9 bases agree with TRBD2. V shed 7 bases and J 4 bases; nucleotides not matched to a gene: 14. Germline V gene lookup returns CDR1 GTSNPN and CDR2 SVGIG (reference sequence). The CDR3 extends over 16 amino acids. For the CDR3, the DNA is TGTGCCTCCTTCCGCGGGGGGGCCTCTTGGTACAATGAGCAGTTCTTC. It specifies CASFRGGASWYNEQFF.

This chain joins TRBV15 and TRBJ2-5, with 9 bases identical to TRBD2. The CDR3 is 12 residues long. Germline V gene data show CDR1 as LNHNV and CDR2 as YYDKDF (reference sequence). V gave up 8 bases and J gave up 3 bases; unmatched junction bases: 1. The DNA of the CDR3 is TGTGCCACCTCTAGCGGGGAAGAGACCCAGTACTTC. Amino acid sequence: CATSSGEETQYF.

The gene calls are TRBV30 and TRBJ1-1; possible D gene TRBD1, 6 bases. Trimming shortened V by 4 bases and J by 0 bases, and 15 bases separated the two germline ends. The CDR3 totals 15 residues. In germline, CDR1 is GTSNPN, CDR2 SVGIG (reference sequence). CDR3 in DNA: TGTGCCTGGAAGAAACCGGACAGAGTGAACACTGAAGCTTTCTTT. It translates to CAWKKPDRVNTEAFF.